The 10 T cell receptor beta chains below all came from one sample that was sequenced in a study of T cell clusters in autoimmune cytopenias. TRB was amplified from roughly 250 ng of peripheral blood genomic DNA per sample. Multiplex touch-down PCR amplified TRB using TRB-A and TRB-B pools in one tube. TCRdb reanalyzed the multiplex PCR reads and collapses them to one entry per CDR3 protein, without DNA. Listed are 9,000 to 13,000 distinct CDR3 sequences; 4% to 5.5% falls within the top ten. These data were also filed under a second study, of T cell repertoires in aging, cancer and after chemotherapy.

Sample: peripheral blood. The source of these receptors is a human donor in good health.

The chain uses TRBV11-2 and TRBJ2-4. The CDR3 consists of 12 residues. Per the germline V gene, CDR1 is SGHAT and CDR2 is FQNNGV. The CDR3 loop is CASSLESRIQYF.

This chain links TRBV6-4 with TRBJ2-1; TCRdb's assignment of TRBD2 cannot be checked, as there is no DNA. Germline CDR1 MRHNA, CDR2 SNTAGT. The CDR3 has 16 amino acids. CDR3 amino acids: CASSDSIGGVYNEQFF.

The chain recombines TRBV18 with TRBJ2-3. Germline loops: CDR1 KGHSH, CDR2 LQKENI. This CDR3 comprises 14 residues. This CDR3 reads CASSPPVHTDTQYF.

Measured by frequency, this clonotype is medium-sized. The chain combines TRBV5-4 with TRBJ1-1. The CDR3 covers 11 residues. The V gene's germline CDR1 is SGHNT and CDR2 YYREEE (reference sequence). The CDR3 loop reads CASSRRTEAFF.

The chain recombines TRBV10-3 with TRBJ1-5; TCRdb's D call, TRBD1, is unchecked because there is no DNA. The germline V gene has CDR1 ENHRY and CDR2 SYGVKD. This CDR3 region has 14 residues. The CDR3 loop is CAISETGGNQPQHF.

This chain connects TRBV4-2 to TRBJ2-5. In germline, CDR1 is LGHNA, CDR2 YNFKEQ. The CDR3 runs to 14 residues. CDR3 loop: CASSPSMARETQYF.

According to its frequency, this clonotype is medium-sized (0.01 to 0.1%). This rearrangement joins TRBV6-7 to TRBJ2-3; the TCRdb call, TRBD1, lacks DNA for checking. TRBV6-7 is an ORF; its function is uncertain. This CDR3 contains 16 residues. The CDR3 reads CASRPPDRGRTDTQYF.

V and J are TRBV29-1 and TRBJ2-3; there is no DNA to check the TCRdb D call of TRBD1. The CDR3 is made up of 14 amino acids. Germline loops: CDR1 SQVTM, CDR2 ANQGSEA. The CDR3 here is CSVFRTGRSDTQYF.

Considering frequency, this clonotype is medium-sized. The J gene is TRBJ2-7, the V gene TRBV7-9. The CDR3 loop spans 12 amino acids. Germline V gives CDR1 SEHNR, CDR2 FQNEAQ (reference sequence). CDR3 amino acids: CASSLWVSEQYF.

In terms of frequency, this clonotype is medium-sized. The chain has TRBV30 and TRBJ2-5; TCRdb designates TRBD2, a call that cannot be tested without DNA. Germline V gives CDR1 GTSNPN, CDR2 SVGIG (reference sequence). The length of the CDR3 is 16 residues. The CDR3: CAWSLRTSGVEETQYF.